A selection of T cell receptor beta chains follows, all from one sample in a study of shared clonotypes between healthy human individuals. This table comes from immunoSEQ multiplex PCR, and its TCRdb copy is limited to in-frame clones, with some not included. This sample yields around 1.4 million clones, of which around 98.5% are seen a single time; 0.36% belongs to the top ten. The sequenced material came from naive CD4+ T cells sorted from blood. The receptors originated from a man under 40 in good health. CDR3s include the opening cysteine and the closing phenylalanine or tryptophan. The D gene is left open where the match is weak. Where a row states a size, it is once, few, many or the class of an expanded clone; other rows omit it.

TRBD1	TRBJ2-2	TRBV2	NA	TGTGCCAGCAGGGCCCCCGGGAACAGGGGCCGCGGGGAGCTGTTTTTT	CASRAPGNRGRGELFF
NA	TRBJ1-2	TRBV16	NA	TGTGCCAGCAGCCAATTGGGGGGAGGTGCTGGCTACACCTTC	CASSQLGGGAGYTF
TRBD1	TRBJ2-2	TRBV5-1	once	TGCGCCAGCAGCTTGGTCTCCGGGACAGGGGGCTTAGGCGGGGAGCTGTTTTTT	CASSLVSGTGGLGGELFF
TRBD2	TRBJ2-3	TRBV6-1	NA	TGTGCCAGCAGTGGACTAGCGGGAGGCTGGACAGATACGCAGTATTTT	CASSGLAGGWTDTQYF
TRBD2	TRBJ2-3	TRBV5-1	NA	TGCGCCAGCAGCTTGGATCCCTTAGCGGGAGTCACAGATACGCAGTATTTT	CASSLDPLAGVTDTQYF
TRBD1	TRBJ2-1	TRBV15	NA	TGTGCCACCAGCAGAGGACAGGGAACCTACAATGAGCAGTTCTTC	CATSRGQGTYNEQFF
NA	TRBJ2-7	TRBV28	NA	TGTGCCAGCAGTATTCCCGGGGCCTCCTACGAGCAGTACTTC	CASSIPGASYEQYF
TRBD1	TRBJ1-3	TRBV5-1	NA	TGCGCCAGCAGCTTGGCCGGAAGACAGGGGGCAGGTGGAAACACCATATATTTT	CASSLAGRQGAGGNTIYF
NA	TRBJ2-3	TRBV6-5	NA	TGTGCCAGCAGTTACTCGAAAAGTCCAGATACGCAGTATTTT	CASSYSKSPDTQYF
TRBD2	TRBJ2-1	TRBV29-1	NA	TGCAGCGCCCACCGACTAGCGGGTTACAATGAGCAGTTCTTC	CSAHRLAGYNEQFF
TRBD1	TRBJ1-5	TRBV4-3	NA	TGCGCCAGCAGCCAAGCTTACAGGGGGCAGAGTCAGCCCCAGCATTTT	CASSQAYRGQSQPQHF
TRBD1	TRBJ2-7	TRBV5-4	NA	TGTGCCAGCAGACCCGGGACAGGGTACGAGCAGTACTTC	CASRPGTGYEQYF
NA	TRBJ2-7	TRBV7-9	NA	TGTGCCAGCAGCTTAGGACGAGGGCAGGACGAGCAGTACTTC	CASSLGRGQDEQYF
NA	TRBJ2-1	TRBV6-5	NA	TGTGCCAGCAGTTACGACAGGAGCTCGGTTTTGTTCTTC	CASSYDRSSVLFF
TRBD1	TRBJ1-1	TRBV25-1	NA	TGTGCCAGCAGTGACATAGGACAGGGAGGTTTCACTGAAGCTTTCTTT	CASSDIGQGGFTEAFF
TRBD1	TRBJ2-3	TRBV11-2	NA	TGTGCCAGCAGCCCTGGGGACAGAGGCACAGATACGCAGTATTTT	CASSPGDRGTDTQYF
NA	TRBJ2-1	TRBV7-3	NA	TGTGCCAGCAGCCCCCGGCAGGGCAGTGAGCAGTTCTTC	CASSPRQGSEQFF
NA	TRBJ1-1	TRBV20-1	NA	TGCAGTGCTTTAGTATCGACTAAAGCTTTCTTT	CSALVSTKAFF
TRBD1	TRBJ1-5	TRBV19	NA	TGTGCCAGTCAGGGAGACAGGGGGCAAGATCAGCCCCAGCATTTT	CASQGDRGQDQPQHF
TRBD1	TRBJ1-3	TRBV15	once	TGTGCCACCAGCAGAGAACGATATAGGGACAGGACAGGTGGAAACACCATATATTTT	CATSRERYRDRTGGNTIYF
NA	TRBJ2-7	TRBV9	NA	TGTGCCAGCAGCGCACGCAGGGGAACTGGGGAGCAGTACTTC	CASSARRGTGEQYF
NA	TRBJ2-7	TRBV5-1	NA	TGCGCCAGCAGCTTGACGGGGAAAGGAACCTACGAGCAGTACTTC	CASSLTGKGTYEQYF
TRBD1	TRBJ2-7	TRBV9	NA	TGTGCCAGCAGCATGGCCCCGGGACAGGGGGCCTACGAGCAGTACTTC	CASSMAPGQGAYEQYF
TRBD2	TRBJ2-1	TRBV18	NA	TGTGCCAGCTCAGCGGGACTAGCGGGAGCTCAAGAGCAGTTCTTC	CASSAGLAGAQEQFF
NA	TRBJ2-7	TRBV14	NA	TGTGCCAGCAGCCAAGAAAGGGGGGGCAGCAACTACGAGCAGTACTTC	CASSQERGGSNYEQYF
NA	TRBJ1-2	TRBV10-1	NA	TGCGCCAGCAGTGACGGTGGCTATGGCTACACCTTC	CASSDGGYGYTF
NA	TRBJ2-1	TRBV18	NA	TGTGCCAGCTCACCACTAAATGGAGAACAACAGCAGATGTACAATGAGCAGTTCTTC	CASSPLNGEQQQMYNEQFF
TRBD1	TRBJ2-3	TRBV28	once	TGTGCCAGCAGCCTAGACAGGGTGGCAGATACGCAGTATTTT	CASSLDRVADTQYF
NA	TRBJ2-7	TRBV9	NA	TGTGCCAGCAAACGATTTAACGGGGTACCTAGCGAGCAGTACTTC	CASKRFNGVPSEQYF
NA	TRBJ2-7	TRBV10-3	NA	TGTGCCATCAGTGGTGACTACCCGTTGGACTACGAGCAGTACTTC	CAISGDYPLDYEQYF
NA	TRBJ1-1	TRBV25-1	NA	TGTGCCAGTCGGCGGGGGGCGAACACTGAAGCTTTCTTT	CASRRGANTEAFF
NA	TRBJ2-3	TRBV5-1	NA	TGCGCCAGCACAGTAGGGGGGTTAAGCACAGATACGCAGTATTTT	CASTVGGLSTDTQYF
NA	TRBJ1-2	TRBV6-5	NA	TGTGCCAGCACCAAACAGGGTTTCTATGGCTACACCTTC	CASTKQGFYGYTF
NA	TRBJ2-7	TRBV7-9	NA	TGTGCCAGCAGCTCCAGGGACACCTACGAGCAGTACTTC	CASSSRDTYEQYF
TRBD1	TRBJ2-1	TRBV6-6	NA	TGTGCCAGCACGGGACAGGGTAATGAGCAGTTCTTC	CASTGQGNEQFF
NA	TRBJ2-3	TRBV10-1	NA	TGCGCCAGCAGTGTCCAACACACAGATACGCAGTATTTT	CASSVQHTDTQYF
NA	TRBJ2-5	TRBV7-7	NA	TGTGCTAGCAGCTTAGCTGGGGCCGACGAGACCCAGTACTTC	CASSLAGADETQYF
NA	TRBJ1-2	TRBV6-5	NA	TGTGCCAGCAGTTACGGGGAGACAGGTGATAACTATGGCTACACCTTC	CASSYGETGDNYGYTF
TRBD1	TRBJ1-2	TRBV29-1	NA	TGCAGCGGCGGACAGGGGGTTGGCTATGGCTACACCTTC	CSGGQGVGYGYTF
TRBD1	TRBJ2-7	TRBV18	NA	TGTGCCAGCTCACCTATCGGGACAGGCATCCTCAACGAGCAGTACTTC	CASSPIGTGILNEQYF
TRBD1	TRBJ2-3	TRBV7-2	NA	TGTGCCAGCAGCTCTCAGACAGGGTACACAGATACGCAGTATTTT	CASSSQTGYTDTQYF
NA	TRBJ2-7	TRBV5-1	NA	TGCGCCAGCAGCTTACAGGACCCAAAAGACGAGCAGTACTTC	CASSLQDPKDEQYF
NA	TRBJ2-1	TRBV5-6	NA	TGTGCCAGCAGCTTGGGCGGTGGGGCCCATGAGCAGTTCTTC	CASSLGGGAHEQFF
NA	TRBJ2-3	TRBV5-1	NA	TGCGCCAGCAGCTTGTTTGGGCAAGCTAGCACAGATACGCAGTATTTT	CASSLFGQASTDTQYF
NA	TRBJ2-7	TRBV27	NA	TGTGCCAGCAGTCGCTATCGTAGCTCCTACGAGCAGTACTTC	CASSRYRSSYEQYF